What follows is one T cell receptor (beta chain) and its context. The antigen is unknown. Sorting of CD4+ naive, central memory, regulatory and stem cell-like memory cells was performed via CD45RO/CCR7/CD25/CD127/CD95/CD27. Expressed TCRB transcripts were sequenced, since all the RNA that had been isolated was reverse transcribed. Reads for stem cell-like memory T cell samples averaged about 970,000. TCRdb's table, derived via immunoSEQ multiplex PCR, lists solely in-frame clones and lacks some. The sample consists of approximately 120,000 clones, less than 40% of them appearing once. This CDR3 region has 17 residues. The germline gives CDR1 MNHEY, CDR2 SMNVEV (reference sequence). Germline trimming cut 5 bases from V and 7 bases from J; bases unmatched to any gene: 16. These data originate in a study of beta chain features in type 1 diabetes. Study at large: No patient-donor differences in age, gender, total cells or subset yield.

General study findings and limits: Within the patient group, naive, central memory and Treg TCRB repertoires appeared more similar to each other than within healthy donors.

This chain joins TRBV27 and TRBJ2-1; 8 bases map to TRBD1. The sample consisted of stem cell memory CD4+ T cells from blood. The sequence came from a woman aged 18-29 years in good health. CDR3 sequence: CASSTPTGVRSNNEQFF. The CDR3, as DNA: TGTGCCAGCAGTACACCGACAGGGGTTAGGTCTAATAATGAGCAGTTCTTC.